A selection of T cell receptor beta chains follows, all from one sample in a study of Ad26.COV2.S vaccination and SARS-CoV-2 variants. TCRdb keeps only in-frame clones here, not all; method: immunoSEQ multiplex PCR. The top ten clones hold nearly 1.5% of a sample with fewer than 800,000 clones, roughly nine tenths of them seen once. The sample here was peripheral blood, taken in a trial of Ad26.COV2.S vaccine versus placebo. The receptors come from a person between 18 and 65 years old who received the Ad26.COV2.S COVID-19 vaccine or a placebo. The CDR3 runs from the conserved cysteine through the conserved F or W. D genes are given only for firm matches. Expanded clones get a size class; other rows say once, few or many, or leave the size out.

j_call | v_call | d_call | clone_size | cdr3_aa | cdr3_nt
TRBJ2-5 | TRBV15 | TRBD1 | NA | CATSRRQGGFQETQYF | TGTGCCACCAGCAGACGACAGGGGGGATTCCAAGAGACCCAGTACTTC
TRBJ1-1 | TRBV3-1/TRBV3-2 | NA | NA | CASSQAGMNTEAFF | TGTGCCAGCAGCCAAGCAGGCATGAACACTGAAGCTTTCTTT
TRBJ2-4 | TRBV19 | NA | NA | CASSKGWGAVAKNIQYF | TGTGCCAGTAGTAAGGGATGGGGGGCGGTAGCCAAAAACATTCAGTACTTC
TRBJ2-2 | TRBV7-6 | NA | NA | CASRGAWNTGELFF | TGTGCCAGCAGAGGCGCCTGGAACACCGGGGAGCTGTTTTTT
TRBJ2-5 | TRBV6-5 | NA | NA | CASSYRGSEETQYF | TGTGCCAGCAGTTATCGAGGCAGCGAAGAGACCCAGTACTTC
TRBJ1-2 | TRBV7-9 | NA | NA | CASSLGEVTGYTF | TGTGCCAGCAGCTTAGGAGAAGTCACGGGCTACACCTTC
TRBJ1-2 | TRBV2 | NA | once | CARFFSRSYGYTF | TGTGCCAGGTTCTTTTCACGCAGCTATGGCTACACCTTC
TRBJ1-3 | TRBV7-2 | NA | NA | CASSFTGPYSGNTIYF | TGTGCCAGCAGCTTTACAGGCCCCTACTCTGGAAACACCATATATTTT
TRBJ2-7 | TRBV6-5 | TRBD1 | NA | CASSYSGTGDEQYF | TGTGCCAGCAGTTACTCTGGGACAGGGGACGAGCAGTACTTC
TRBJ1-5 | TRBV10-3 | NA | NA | CAISARSSSNQPQHF | TGTGCCATCAGTGCCCGGTCTTCAAGCAATCAGCCCCAGCATTTT
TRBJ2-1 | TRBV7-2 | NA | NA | CASSLNTGSYNEQFF | TGTGCCAGCAGCTTAAACACAGGGAGCTACAATGAGCAGTTCTTC
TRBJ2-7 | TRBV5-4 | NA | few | CASSRQWGASDYEQYF | TGTGCCAGCAGCCGCCAGTGGGGGGCGAGTGACTACGAGCAGTACTTC
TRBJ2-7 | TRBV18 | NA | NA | CASSPSTTPYEQYF | TGTGCCAGCTCACCATCCACCACACCCTACGAGCAGTACTTC
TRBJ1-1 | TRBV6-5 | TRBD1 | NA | CASSEGQGRTEAFF | TGTGCCAGCAGCGAGGGACAGGGGAGAACTGAAGCTTTCTTT
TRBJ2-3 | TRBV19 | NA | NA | CASRGDTQYF | TGTGCCAGTAGAGGAGATACGCAGTATTTT
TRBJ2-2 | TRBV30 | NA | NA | CAWSEGELFF | TGTGCCTGGAGTGAGGGGGAGCTGTTTTTT
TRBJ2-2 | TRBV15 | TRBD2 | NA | CATSRATSGLNTGELFF | TGTGCCACCAGCAGAGCGACTAGCGGATTAAACACCGGGGAGCTGTTTTTT
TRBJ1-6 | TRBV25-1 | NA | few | CASSERRRNNSPLHF | TGTGCCAGCAGTGAACGTCGCAGGAACAATTCACCCCTCCACTTT
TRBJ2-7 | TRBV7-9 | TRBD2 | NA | CASSQGGTSGHYSYEQYF | TGTGCCAGCAGCCAAGGGGGGACTAGCGGGCACTACTCCTACGAGCAGTACTTC
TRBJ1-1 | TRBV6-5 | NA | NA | CASTGAVNTEAFF | TGTGCCAGCACAGGGGCTGTAAACACTGAAGCTTTCTTT
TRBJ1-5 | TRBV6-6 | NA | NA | CASTTGSYSQPQHF | TGTGCCAGCACCACAGGGTCTTACAGTCAGCCCCAGCATTTT
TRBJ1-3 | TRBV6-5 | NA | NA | CASSQGITIYF | TGTGCCAGCAGTCAGGGGATCACCATATATTTT
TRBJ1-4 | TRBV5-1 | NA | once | CASSLVPEVNEKLFF | TGCGCCAGCAGCTTGGTTCCCGAGGTTAATGAAAAACTGTTTTTT
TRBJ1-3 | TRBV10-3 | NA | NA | CAISEGRASGNTIYF | TGTGCCATCAGTGAGGGGAGGGCCTCTGGAAACACCATATATTTT
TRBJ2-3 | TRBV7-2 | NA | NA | CASSSTGSTTDTQYF | TGTGCCAGCAGCTCCACAGGGTCTACCACAGATACGCAGTATTTT
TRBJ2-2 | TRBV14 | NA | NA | CASSRFPGQGNTGELFF | TGTGCCAGCAGCCGGTTCCCGGGCCAGGGTAACACCGGGGAGCTGTTTTTT
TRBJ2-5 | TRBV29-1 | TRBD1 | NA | CSAGQTGIRETQYF | TGCAGCGCTGGGCAGACAGGGATCCGAGAGACCCAGTACTTC
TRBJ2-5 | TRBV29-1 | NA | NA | CSVDEGIQETQYF | TGCAGCGTTGATGAGGGCATCCAAGAGACCCAGTACTTC
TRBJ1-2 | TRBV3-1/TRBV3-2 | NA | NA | CASSQILYGYTF | TGTGCCAGCAGCCAGATACTCTATGGCTACACCTTC
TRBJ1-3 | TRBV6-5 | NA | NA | CASSRDLGNTIYF | TGTGCCAGCAGTAGGGATCTTGGAAACACCATATATTTT
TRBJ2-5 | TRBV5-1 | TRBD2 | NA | CASSLGRLATRQETQYF | TGCGCCAGCAGCTTGGGTCGACTAGCGACTAGACAAGAGACCCAGTACTTC
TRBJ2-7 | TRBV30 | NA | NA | CAWSSSLAAFYEQYF | TGTGCCTGGAGTAGCTCCTTAGCGGCGTTCTACGAGCAGTACTTC
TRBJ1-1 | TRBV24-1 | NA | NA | CATSDSRREAFF | TGTGCCACCAGTGATTCAAGAAGAGAGGCTTTCTTT
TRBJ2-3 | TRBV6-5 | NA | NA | CASSNLAISTDTQYF | TGTGCCAGCAGTAACCTAGCGATTAGCACAGATACGCAGTATTTT
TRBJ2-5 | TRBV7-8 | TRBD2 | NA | CASSLGRGGERAQYF | TGTGCCAGCAGCTTGGGTCGGGGAGGGGAACGGGCCCAGTACTTC
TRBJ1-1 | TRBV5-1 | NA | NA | CASSLGVGGRFTEAFF | TGCGCCAGCAGCTTGGGTGTTGGAGGGAGATTCACTGAAGCTTTCTTT
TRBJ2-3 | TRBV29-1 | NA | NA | CSVAGTPDTQYF | TGCAGCGTAGCCGGGACTCCAGATACGCAGTATTTT
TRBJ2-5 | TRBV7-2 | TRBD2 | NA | CASSAAASGGVWGETQYF | TGTGCCAGCAGCGCAGCGGCTAGCGGGGGGGTTTGGGGAGAGACCCAGTACTTC
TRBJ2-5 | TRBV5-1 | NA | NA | CASSSLTRETQYF | TGCGCCAGCAGCTCCCTGACCCGAGAGACCCAGTACTTC
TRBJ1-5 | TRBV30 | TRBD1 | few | CAWGTGGASNQPQHF | TGTGCCTGGGGGACAGGGGGCGCCTCCAATCAGCCCCAGCATTTT
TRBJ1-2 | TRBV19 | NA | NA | CASSIDPLMVRYGYTF | TGTGCCAGTAGTATAGATCCCCTGATGGTCCGCTATGGCTACACCTTC
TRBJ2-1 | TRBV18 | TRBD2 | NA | CASSPPGTSDNEQFF | TGTGCCAGCTCACCACCCGGGACTAGCGACAATGAGCAGTTCTTC
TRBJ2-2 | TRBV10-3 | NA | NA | CAISDRYPGELFF | TGTGCCATCAGTGACAGATACCCCGGGGAGCTGTTTTTT
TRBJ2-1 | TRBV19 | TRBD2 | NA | CASQERGAYNEQFF | TGTGCCAGTCAGGAGCGGGGGGCCTACAATGAGCAGTTCTTC
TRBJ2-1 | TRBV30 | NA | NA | CAWSVYSRYNEQFF | TGTGCCTGGAGTGTTTACTCGCGCTACAATGAGCAGTTCTTC
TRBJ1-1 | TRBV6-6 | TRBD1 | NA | CASSTRGQANTEAFF | TGTGCCAGCAGTACCCGAGGACAGGCAAACACTGAAGCTTTCTTT
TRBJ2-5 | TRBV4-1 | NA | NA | CASSQEGIQETQYF | TGCGCCAGCAGCCAAGAAGGGATCCAAGAGACCCAGTACTTC
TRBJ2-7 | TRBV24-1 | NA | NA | CATSASNFGEQYF | TGTGCCACCAGTGCATCCAACTTTGGCGAGCAGTACTTC
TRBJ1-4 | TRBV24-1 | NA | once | CATSDFLVEKLFF | TGTGCCACCAGTGATTTCCTTGTCGAAAAACTGTTTTTT
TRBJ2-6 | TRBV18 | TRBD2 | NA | CASSPQRGDSGANVLTF | TGTGCCAGCTCACCTCAGCGGGGGGACTCTGGGGCCAACGTCCTGACTTTC
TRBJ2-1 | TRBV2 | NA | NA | CASKAQIGAYNEQFF | TGTGCCAGCAAGGCCCAGATAGGGGCATACAATGAGCAGTTCTTC